This T cell receptor beta chain derives from a study of OX40 agonist ivuxolimab in advanced cancers. The germline V and J ends were trimmed by 0 bases and 9 bases, with 13 bases remaining between them. Germline values: CDR1 SGHNT, CDR2 YYREEE (reference sequence). The length of the CDR3 is 14 residues. Using immunoSEQ multiplex PCR, the repertoire was profiled, and TCRdb retains in-frame clones only, with some absent. The table records about 53,000 clones, roughly 90% of them present only once. The starting material was CD4+ or CD8+ T cells sorted from blood, obtained in a trial of the OX40 agonist ivuxolimab. The sequence came from an adult with an advanced solid tumor such as melanoma, head and neck, liver or kidney cancer. This chain links TRBV5-4 with TRBJ2-4; possible D gene TRBD1, 5 bases. The CDR3 DNA reads as TGTGCCAGCAGCTTGGCCTCCAGGGAAGGCATTCAGTACTTC. Amino acids: CASSLASREGIQYF.